This TCR beta chain is from a study of OX40 agonist ivuxolimab in advanced cancers. In the study overall: Ivuxolimab was a fully human IgG2 agonistic monoclonal antibody targeting the costimulatory receptor OX40 (CD134). Partial responses were achieved by three dose-escalation patients, of whom one had hepatocellular carcinoma and two had cutaneous melanoma. Prior anti-PD-1, anti-PD-L1 or anti-CTLA-4 therapy was permitted, and checkpoint inhibitors had been received by around 40% of dose-escalation patients. The point of sequencing TCRbeta in the periphery was to test whether ivuxolimab changed TCR sequence diversity and drove clonal T-cell expansion. Intravenous ivuxolimab was administered to patients every 2 weeks at six dose levels: 0.01, 0.1, 0.3, 1.5, 3 and 10 mg/kg. In the dose-escalation cohort, roughly four fifths of patients were male, and the mean age was approximately 64 years, with a range of 23 to 79. The paper reports the monotherapy dose-escalation portion (N of about 54 patients) of the phase I ivuxolimab trial. Of the approximately 53 patients in dose escalation, around 19 had hepatocellular carcinoma, about 15 had melanoma, 9 had renal cell carcinoma and 9 had head and neck cancer. Overall study outcomes, separate from this receptor: On average, CD8+ T cells showed more expanded clones than CD4+ T cells after ivuxolimab. The antigen specificity of the peripheral T cells that underwent clonal expansion was not determined. Low levels of normalized T-cell clonal expansion were also seen in some nonresponding patients. In the 0.1-3.0 mg/kg groups, partial responders had among the lowest normalized peripheral clonal expansion, particularly in CD8+ T cells. At doses of 0.1 to 3.0 mg/kg, clonal expansion of both CD4+ and CD8+ T cells in blood was seen between baseline and week 6.

For sequencing of the TCRbeta CDR3 region, genomic DNA was extracted from the sorted cells. The immunoSEQ Assay was used to sequence the TCRbeta CDR3 regions. TCRdb obtained this table from immuneACCESS and retained in-frame rearrangements with V and J assigned. These tables miss some clones; where compared with another copy, unresolved V genes account for less than half of the shortfall, and the remainder is unexplained. The sample data list about 86,000 clones, and about 83% of these were observed just once. Of the sample, roughly 1.4% falls within the top ten clones. Patients with a history of autoimmune disease or receiving systemic immunosuppression were excluded from the trial. In every dose cohort, peripheral blood was drawn for TCR sequencing at baseline, cycle 4 day 1, and cycle 7 day 1. Samples came from an open-label, multicenter, first-in-human phase I dose-escalation trial of ivuxolimab. Adults with locally advanced or metastatic melanoma, renal cell carcinoma, hepatocellular carcinoma or head and neck squamous cell carcinoma were enrolled in the trial. Before TCR sequencing, CD4+ T cells and CD8+ T cells from peripheral blood were sorted into separate populations.

About this clone: The target of this receptor is not known. Within one base of it there is no much larger clone, and no base qualities were kept.

The clonotype was recovered from an adult with an advanced solid tumor such as melanoma, head and neck, liver or kidney cancer. This specimen consisted of CD4+ or CD8+ T cells sorted from blood, obtained in a trial of the OX40 agonist ivuxolimab.

The DNA sequence reads TGTGCCAGCAGCCCCGGGCCAACCGCGAACACTGAAGCTTTCTTT. Its amino acids are CASSPGPTANTEAFF. The sequence is built from TRBV6-4 and TRBJ1-1, with the D gene too uncertain to name. The junction carries 15 bases between V and J, which are trimmed by 6 bases and 1 base respectively. The germline V gene encodes CDR1 MRHNA and CDR2 SNTAGT. Spanning cysteine to phenylalanine, the CDR3 consists of 15 amino acids. The only DNA kept is the CDR3, 45 bases in frame from the first base.